This TCR beta chain was identified in a study of T cells after yellow fever vaccination. The study's findings and limits: When the response was secondary, it was weaker but reached its peak faster, day 5 versus 15. Abundant clonotypes (contaminants from the bulk population) could be present in FACS-sorted repertoires.

V lost 2 bases to trimming and J lost 4 bases, with 8 bases between them. The CDR3 has 13 amino acids. Germline V gene data show CDR1 as MNHEY and CDR2 as SVGAGI. A remark on this clonotype: The antigen is undetermined.

TCRdb reanalysed the 5' RACE reads using MiXCR and keeps one entry per CDR3 protein. The data contain more than 450,000 distinct CDR3 sequences, 20% to 25% of them seen just once; the ten biggest clones take up about a sixth. Sequenced material: PBMCs, taken approximately 22 days after the first yellow fever vaccination. The chain combines TRBV6-5 with TRBJ1-2; the D gene is possibly TRBD1 (5 bases). The sequence came from a man between 18 and 29 years old who received the YFV17D yellow fever vaccine. The CDR3 DNA is TGTGCCAGCAGTTACATCGGGGCCTATGGCTACACCTTC. Its protein is CASSYIGAYGYTF.